Following are 16 T cell receptor beta chains from one sample sequenced in a study of cytomegalovirus exposure and HLA in healthy donors. Primers included in the PCR were 60 Vbeta and 13 Jbeta primers. Assay: immunoSEQ multiplex PCR; the TCRdb copy retains only in-frame clones and omits some. Its table records over 100,000 clones. The sample taken for sequencing was PBMCs. The source is a man between 18 and 29 years old in good health and CMV-seronegative.

The chain joins TRBV18 to TRBJ1-2; 7 bases match TRBD1. The CDR3 runs 14 residues. Trimming took 5 bases from V and 4 from J; bases not matched to a gene: 7. Germline loops: CDR1 KGHSH, CDR2 LQKENI. DNA of the CDR3: TGTGCCAGCTCATTACAGGGGAATAGCTATGGCTACACCTTC. Amino acid sequence: CASSLQGNSYGYTF.

The genes are TRBV27 and TRBJ2-2; the D gene is possibly TRBD1 (6 bases). Germline CDR1 and CDR2: MNHEY and SMNVEV (reference sequence). Trimming left V 0 bases short and J 6 bases short, with 14 bases between. There are 16 residues in the CDR3. The CDR3 region is CASSLSTTGMAGELFF. The DNA of the CDR3 is TGTGCCAGCAGTTTATCGACTACAGGGATGGCCGGGGAGCTGTTTTTT.

CDR3 nucleotide sequence: TGTGCCAGCTCACCACCGACTAGCGGGAGGGAGACCCAGTACTTC. As protein: CASSPPTSGRETQYF. V is TRBV18 and J is TRBJ2-5; 13 bases match TRBD2. CDR1 and CDR2 from the germline V gene are KGHSH and LQKENI. Losses at the gene ends were 0 bases for V and 5 bases for J; bases not matched to a gene: 0. This CDR3 has 15 amino acids.

V usage is TRBV28 and J usage is TRBJ2-5; 14 bases agree with TRBD2. This CDR3 is 18 amino acids long. The V gene's germline CDR1 is MDHEN and CDR2 SYDVKM. V lost 3 bases to trimming and J lost 4 bases; unmatched junction nucleotides: 10. In DNA, the CDR3 is TGTGCCAGCAGTTTTGGCCGTTGGGGGACTAGCGGGGGAGAGACCCAGTACTTC. Residues: CASSFGRWGTSGGETQYF. Variable domain in full (rest from reference TRBV28 and TRBJ2-5): DVKVTQSSRYLVKRTGEKVFLECVQDMDHENMFWYRQDPGLGLRLIYFSYDVKMKEKGDIPEGYSVSREKKERFSLILESASTNQTSMYLCASSFGRWGTSGGETQYFGPGTRLLVL.

The genes are TRBV2 and TRBJ1-1; D ambiguous. V was clipped by 2 bases and J by 1 base, with 8 bases between them. CDR1 is SNHLY and CDR2 is FYNNEI in the germline V gene. This CDR3 is 14 amino acids long. CDR3 protein: CASSEWEANTEAFF. CDR3 DNA sequence: TGTGCCAGCAGTGAATGGGAGGCGAACACTGAAGCTTTCTTT. The complete variable domain, with remaining parts taken from reference TRBV2 and TRBJ1-1, reads EPEVTQTPSHQVTQMGQEVILRCVPISNHLYFYWYRQILGQKVEFLVSFYNNEISEKSEIFDDQFSVERPDGSNFTLKIRSTKLEDSAMYFCASSEWEANTEAFFGQGTRLTVV.

V gene TRBV6-4 combines with J gene TRBJ1-5, with D unresolved. This CDR3 contains 13 residues. Germline values: CDR1 MRHNA, CDR2 SNTAGT. V was trimmed by 5 bases and J by 6 bases, leaving 11 bases between them. CDR3 residues: CASSSEGGQPQHF. The CDR3 DNA reads as TGTGCCAGCAGTTCGGAGGGTGGTCAGCCCCAGCATTTT.

The genes are TRBV7-9 and TRBJ2-7; maybe TRBD1 (6 bases). CDR3 length: 15 amino acids. CDR1 SEHNR and CDR2 FQNEAQ come from the germline V gene (reference sequence). Trimming removed 3 bases from V and 2 bases from J, with 14 bases in between. The CDR3 nucleotides read TGTGCCAGCAGCTTTCTTCCGACAGGAGCCTACGAGCAGTACTTC. Residues: CASSFLPTGAYEQYF.

As to this clone: At the DNA level, this CDR3 is encoded by other sequences in the same sample as well. The CDR3 protein is CASSLTGGETQYF. The CDR3 DNA sequence: TGTGCCAGCAGCTTAACAGGGGGAGAGACCCAGTACTTC. The genes are TRBV5-6 and TRBJ2-5, with TRBD1 identical over 8 bases. CDR1 and CDR2 from the germline V gene are SGHDT and YYEEEE. CDR3 length: 13 residues. V shed 2 bases, J shed 4 bases, and the junction held 1 base outside the gene matches. Looking up the rest from reference TRBV5-6 and TRBJ2-5 gives the full variable domain: DAGVTQSPTHLIKTRGQQVTLRCSPKSGHDTVSWYQQALGQGPQFIFQYYEEEERQRGNFPDRFSGHQFPNYSSELNVNALLLGDSALYLCASSLTGGETQYFGPGTRLLVL.

This chain links TRBV6-5 with TRBJ1-6; tentative D call: TRBD1 (6 bases). V was pared by 0 bases and J by 11 bases, with 14 bases between. This CDR3 spans 15 amino acids. CDR1 is MNHEY, CDR2 SVGAGI, per germline. The CDR3 reads CASSYSLAGVAPLHF. Written as DNA, the CDR3 is TGTGCCAGCAGTTACTCCCTAGCAGGGGTGGCACCCCTCCACTTT.

The chain couples TRBV9 to TRBJ1-2; D is possibly TRBD1 (5 bases). Germline V gene data show CDR1 as SGDLS and CDR2 as YYNGEE. The CDR3 consists of 14 residues. The V end was cut by 3 bases, the J end by 2 bases, with 11 bases between. The CDR3 loop reads CASSATQGNYGYTF. The CDR3 DNA is TGTGCCAGCAGCGCAACCCAGGGAAACTATGGCTACACCTTC.

This rearrangement joins TRBV7-3 to TRBJ1-1; 8 bases line up with TRBD1. This CDR3 is built from 15 residues. Germline CDR1 SGHTA, CDR2 FQGTGA. J gave up 7 bases and V 5 bases, and 12 bases lay outside the gene matches. CDR3 residues: CASSRTLTGAGEAFF. In DNA, the CDR3 is TGTGCCAGCAGCCGGACCTTGACAGGGGCGGGTGAAGCTTTCTTT.

The rearrangement joins TRBV19 to TRBJ1-2; perhaps TRBD1 as D (5 bases). The CDR3 length is 17 residues. Germline V gene lookup returns CDR1 LNHDA and CDR2 SQIVND (reference sequence). Trimming shortened V by 5 bases and J by 2 bases, and 21 bases separated the two germline ends. The CDR3 DNA reads as TGTGCCAGTAGTGCTGTCCAGGGACTTTTAATGAACTATGGCTACACCTTC. Encoded protein: CASSAVQGLLMNYGYTF.

J is TRBJ1-5 and V is TRBV4-1; 8 bases line up with TRBD1. Germline V gene sequence: CDR1 MGHRA, CDR2 YSYEKL. V trimming: 3 bases; J trimming: 1 base; junction bases outside the gene matches: 8. The CDR3 has 17 amino acids. The CDR3: CASSHEAGGSSNQPQHF. DNA of the CDR3: TGCGCCAGCAGCCACGAGGCAGGGGGCAGCAGCAATCAGCCCCAGCATTTT.

The chain is built from TRBV9 and TRBJ2-7; 8 bases line up with TRBD2. Trimming took 2 bases from V and 0 from J; bases not matched to a gene: 7. The length of the CDR3 is 16 residues. CDR1 SGDLS and CDR2 YYNGEE come from the germline V gene. The CDR3 sequence: CASSVDSGSSSYEQYF. The CDR3 region has the DNA TGTGCCAGCAGCGTTGACAGCGGGAGTAGCTCCTACGAGCAGTACTTC.

This chain joins TRBV7-2 and TRBJ2-7; the D gene is possibly TRBD1 (6 bases). Trimming stripped 1 base from V and 3 bases from J, with 10 bases between. The length of the CDR3 is 14 residues. Germline CDR1 SGHTA, CDR2 FQGNSA. The CDR3 nucleotides are TGTGCCAGCAGCTTAGATTGGGACAACTACGAGCAGTACTTC. Translating gives CASSLDWDNYEQYF.

The J gene is TRBJ2-1, the V gene TRBV2, with D possibly being TRBD1 (5 bases). The germline V and J ends were trimmed by 6 bases and 1 base, with 13 bases remaining between them. The CDR3 is made up of 15 amino acids. Germline V gene data show CDR1 as SNHLY and CDR2 as FYNNEI. The CDR3 DNA reads TGTGCCAGCAGGGAGCCAGGGTCTTCCTACAATGAGCAGTTCTTC. It is translated as CASREPGSSYNEQFF.